This T cell receptor beta chain was sequenced in a study of human T cells and chemical hapten exposure. Study-level background: Throughout the approximately 25-week study, diphenylcyclopropenone was applied weekly to the patients' scalps. Yields of TCR per sample differed, chiefly owing to small differences in pooled library volume.

Time point reported: patch test 2, 6 weeks after DPC sensitization. The treatment is: therapeutic diphenylcyclopropenone sensitization with weekly scalp DPC. This clonotype has more than one count but fewer than ten. Antigen: not known. MiXCR was run by TCRdb on the RACE reads, yielding one entry per CDR3 protein. The repertoire holds 100,000 or so distinct CDR3 sequences, with approximately 10% as singletons. General study findings and limits: Higher patch test scores went with higher counts of PT1 expanded TCRs.

V shed 2 bases and J shed 0 bases, with 5 bases lying between them. Germline V CDR1 and CDR2: MNHEY, SVGAGI. CDR3 length: 15 residues. The chain recombines TRBV6-5 with TRBJ2-6; D unclear. Here the sequenced sample was whole blood, taken in connection with sensitization to the hapten diphenylcyclopropenone (DPC). This receptor was identified in a man aged 35-49 years with alopecia areata. Some clones in this sample may be carry-over from other donors' samples. The chain's CDR3 is CASSYGSSGANVLTF. The CDR3 DNA follows: TGTGCCAGCAGTTACGGCAGCTCTGGGGCCAACGTCCTGACTTTC.